This T cell receptor (beta chain) was found in a study of T cells in Graves' hyperthyroidism and ophthalmopathy. Hyperthyroidism of Graves' type that showed no ophthalmopathy progression within 18 months was stable. Exclusion followed for patients with uncontrolled infection, other autoimmune disease, pregnancy or lactation. Overall study findings and caveats: Progression to ophthalmopathy was predicted a median of roughly 6.6 months early.

The V end was cut by 5 bases, the J end by 0 bases, with 13 bases between. The germline gives CDR1 DFQATT, CDR2 SNEGSKA (reference sequence). This CDR3 contains 14 residues. This clonotype appeared many times. Its target is unknown. The CDR3 regions of TCR beta were amplified from RNA transcripts. In the first-round RT-PCR of the TCR CDR3, the HTBI primer set was used. TCRdb re-analysed the multiplex PCR reads in MiXCR, keeping a single row per CDR3 protein. The sample has about 350,000 distinct CDR3 sequences; approximately 13% are singletons. The sequence was collected from a woman aged 25 to 39 with Graves' hyperthyroidism. This chain uses TRBV20-1 with TRBJ1-2; TRBD1 might be the D (6 bases). Sequenced sample: blood. The CDR3 region is CSAGGGGANYGYTF. CDR3 DNA sequence: TGCAGTGCTGGCGGCGGGGGCGCTAACTATGGCTACACCTTC.